Sequencing of this T cell receptor beta chain was carried out in a study of blood T cell repertoires in COVID-19. Generated by immunoSEQ multiplex PCR, the TCRdb table keeps only in-frame clones and is missing some. Here the sample spans roughly 150,000 clones, about four fifths being singletons. Germline V gene lookup returns CDR1 SEHNR and CDR2 FQNEAQ (reference sequence). The CDR3 loop spans 10 amino acids. V was clipped by 7 bases and J by 6 bases, with 6 bases between them. The V call is TRBV7-9, the J call TRBJ1-2; the D is unclear. The TCR comes from a woman in her 70s who had recovered from COVID-19. Material for sequencing was peripheral blood. The CDR3 spells CASIRDGYTF. CDR3 bases: TGTGCCAGCATTCGGGATGGCTACACCTTC.